The 25 T cell receptor beta chains in this list originate from one sample, sequenced in a study of blood T cells in healthy people across ages. A second PCR, run for roughly 7 to 11 cycles, used a sample-barcoded 5' primer plus a J-beta primer mix. TCRdb reanalysed the 5' RACE reads using MiXCR and keeps one entry per CDR3 protein. The table has some 560,000 distinct CDR3 sequences, about a quarter seen once. These data were also reused for a study on T cells of mothers and their children.

Sequencing used blood. These TCRs come from a boy aged 2 to 10 in good health.

The rearrangement uses TRBV19 and TRBJ2-1; tentative D call: TRBD2 (5 bases). The DNA end favors TRBJ2-7, so the J call may be wrong. This CDR3 contains 16 residues. Germline V lookup: CDR1 LNHDA, CDR2 SQIVND (reference sequence). The CDR3 protein is CASSPAADLSSYEQYF. Here the CDR3 DNA reads TGTGCCAGTAGTCCCGCAGCGGACCTGAGCTCCTACGAGCAGTACTTC.

This clonotype showed up just a few times. The CDR3 is CASSRGSEGETQYF. The DNA of the CDR3 is TGTGCCAGCTCTAGAGGGAGCGAGGGAGAGACCCAGTACTTC. This rearrangement joins TRBV6-6 to TRBJ2-5; a possible D gene is TRBD2 (5 bases). Germline V gene sequence: CDR1 MNHNY, CDR2 SVGAGI (reference sequence). V lost 8 bases and J 4 bases, leaving 17 bases between the germline ends. The CDR3 is made up of 14 amino acids.

The chain links TRBV9 to TRBJ2-7; D could derive from TRBD1 or TRBD2 (5 bases each). Trimming stripped 4 bases from V and 3 bases from J, with 11 bases between. The CDR3 sequence is 13 residues long. Germline V gives CDR1 SGDLS, CDR2 YYNGEE. This chain's CDR3 is CASSQGPVYEQYF. CDR3 in DNA: TGTGCCAGCAGCCAGGGACCCGTCTACGAGCAGTACTTC. Using reference TRBV9 and TRBJ2-7 for the parts outside the CDR3, the full variable domain is DSGVTQTPKHLITATGQRVTLRCSPRSGDLSVYWYQQSLDQGLQFLIQYYNGEERAKGNILERFSAQQFPDLHSELNLSSLELGDSALYFCASSQGPVYEQYFGPGTRLTVT.

This clonotype was observed a few times. The V call is TRBV5-5, the J call TRBJ2-2, with D possibly being TRBD1 (7 bases). CDR1 is SGHKS and CDR2 is YYEKEE in the germline V gene (reference sequence). Between the trimmed V and J ends, which lost 4 bases and 5 bases, there was a span of 15 bases. CDR3 length equals 15 residues. The CDR3 DNA reads as TGTGCCAGCAGCCCTGGACAGGCGGGGACCGGGGAGCTGTTTTTT. Translated, it gives CASSPGQAGTGELFF.

The gene calls are TRBV29-1 and TRBJ2-7, with D maybe TRBD1 (5 bases). CDR3 size: 15 residues. The V end was cut by 0 bases, the J end by 4 bases, with 16 bases between. CDR1 is SQVTM, CDR2 ANQGSEA, per germline. DNA of the CDR3: TGCAGCGTTGAAGATACCCAAGGGGTCAGATACGAGCAGTACTTC. It is translated as CSVEDTQGVRYEQYF.

This clonotype turned up a few times. At one end, the junction sequence differs from germline, possibly due to a read error. The genes are TRBV6-5 and TRBJ2-1; 10 positions match TRBD2. Germline V gene data show CDR1 as MNHEY and CDR2 as SVGAGI. The CDR3 runs 19 residues. CDR3 coding DNA: TGTGCCCGCAGTTATAATTGGCTAGCGGGAGAGAATGCTAGCGGTGAGCAGTTCTTC. Encoded protein: CARSYNWLAGENASGEQFF.

The gene calls are TRBV20-1 and TRBJ2-5, with 10 bases fitting TRBD2. Trimming cost V 5 bases and J 5 bases; bases outside gene matches: 5. There are 13 residues in the CDR3. The germline V gene encodes CDR1 DFQATT and CDR2 SNEGSKA (reference sequence). Here the CDR3 reads CSALAGGRETQYF. CDR3 bases: TGCAGTGCTTTAGCGGGGGGTCGGGAGACCCAGTACTTC.

The chain has TRBV9 and TRBJ2-5; D ambiguous. The J call may be incorrect, as the DNA end agrees better with TRBJ2-1. This CDR3 comprises 16 residues. CDR1 is SGDLS, CDR2 YYNGEE, per germline. The CDR3 bases are TGTGCCAGCAGCCTTATTGCCTCCCAAGCTAGCAATGAGCAGTTCTTC. This sequence encodes CASSLIASQASNEQFF.

This clonotype was observed a few times. The chain couples TRBV12-3 or TRBV12-4 to TRBJ2-7; 8 bases are shared with TRBD2. CDR3 length equals 14 residues. The V and J ends lost 6 bases and 2 bases, in that order; junction bases with no gene match: 6. CDR3 bases: TGTGCCAGCAGCGGGGGGGGGCTAGCCTACGAGCAGTACTTC. Translation gives CASSGGGLAYEQYF.

This clonotype has a handful of counts. The chain recombines TRBV5-1 with TRBJ1-4; D remains ambiguous. V lost 0 bases to trimming and J lost 5 bases, with 17 bases between them. CDR3 length equals 17 residues. Germline V gene sequence: CDR1 SGHRS, CDR2 YFSETQ. CDR3 coding DNA: TGCGCCAGCAGCTTGGCCGTGTACAGCGGAAAAAATGAAAAACTGTTTTTT. Translation gives CASSLAVYSGKNEKLFF.

The rearrangement joins TRBV5-8 to TRBJ1-1; TRBD1 agrees at 10 bases. Germline V CDR1 and CDR2: SGHTS, YDEGEE. The length of the CDR3 is 14 residues. The ends lost 5 bases at V and 10 bases at J; junction bases unmatched: 11. CDR3 coding DNA: TGTGCCAGCAGTCATGGACAGGGGGTACAAGGAGCTTTCTTT. This codes for CASSHGQGVQGAFF. Using reference TRBV5-8 and TRBJ1-1 for the parts outside the CDR3, the full variable domain is EAGVTQSPTHLIKTRGQQATLRCSPISGHTSVYWYQQALGLGLQFLLWYDEGEERNRGNFPPRFSGRQFPNYSSELNVNALELEDSALYLCASSHGQGVQGAFFGQGTRLTVV.

This clonotype was detected a few times. The V call is TRBV7-2, the J call TRBJ2-3; perhaps TRBD2 as D (6 bases). In germline, CDR1 is SGHTA, CDR2 FQGNSA. V lost 7 bases, J lost 6 bases, and 11 bases lay in between. The CDR3 totals 12 residues. CDR3 coding DNA: TGTGCCAGCACCTTCCGGGAGGATACGCAGTATTTT. This translates into CASTFREDTQYF.

V usage is TRBV11-2 and J usage is TRBJ1-5; a weak D match, TRBD1 (5 bases). The CDR3 sequence is 14 residues long. The V gene lost 5 bases and the J gene lost 2 bases, with 10 bases spanning the gap. Germline CDR1 is SGHAT and CDR2 is FQNNGV. CDR3 amino acids: CASSKGLGNQPQHF. CDR3 nucleotides: TGTGCCAGCAGCAAGGGACTTGGCAATCAGCCCCAGCATTTT. Variable domain in full (rest from reference TRBV11-2 and TRBJ1-5): EAGVAQSPRYKIIEKRQSVAFWCNPISGHATLYWYQQILGQGPKLLIQFQNNGVVDDSQLPKDRFSAERLKGVDSTLKIQPAKLEDSAVYLCASSKGLGNQPQHFGDGTRLSIL.

This clonotype showed up just a few times. The chain employs TRBV20-1 and TRBJ1-4; TRBD1 is a possible D gene (5 bases). The CDR3 sequence is 13 residues long. V was pared by 2 bases and J by 1 base, with 5 bases between. Germline V CDR1 and CDR2: DFQATT, SNEGSKA (reference sequence). The CDR3 protein is CSARRGTNEKLFF. The CDR3 region has the DNA TGCAGTGCTAGAAGGGGAACTAATGAAAAACTGTTTTTT.

V usage is TRBV25-1 and J usage is TRBJ1-1; D unresolved. The CDR3 runs 15 residues. Germline CDR1 MGHDK, CDR2 SYGVNS. V gave up 1 base and J gave up 2 bases, with 11 bases separating them. The CDR3 nucleotides read TGTGCCAGCAGTGAATTCCGACTGGATAACACTGAAGCTTTCTTT. This sequence encodes CASSEFRLDNTEAFF.

This clonotype was detected only once. The V call is TRBV29-1, the J call TRBJ1-2, with 7 positions matching TRBD1. Trimming took 6 bases from V and 13 from J; bases not matched to a gene: 11. CDR1 is SQVTM, CDR2 ANQGSEA, per germline. The CDR3 has 11 residues. The CDR3 is CSVLDRRISTF. The CDR3 DNA reads as TGCAGCGTCTTGGACAGGCGGATTAGCACCTTC.

This clonotype was seen more than once but under ten times. The chain joins TRBV20-1 to TRBJ2-1; possibly TRBD2 for D (6 bases). CDR3 size: 13 residues. Germline V gene sequence: CDR1 DFQATT, CDR2 SNEGSKA (reference sequence). V dropped 3 bases and J dropped 0 bases, with 6 bases sitting between them. CDR3 nucleotides: TGCAGTGCTAGGACTAGCTCCTACAATGAGCAGTTCTTC. This codes for CSARTSSYNEQFF.

There are a few counts of this clonotype. The chain uses TRBV7-2 and TRBJ2-5; D perhaps matches TRBD2 (6 bases). Per the germline V gene, CDR1 is SGHTA and CDR2 is FQGNSA. The CDR3 loop spans 14 amino acids. The V end was cut by 4 bases, the J end by 1 base, with 10 bases between. DNA of the CDR3: TGTGCCAGCAGCTGGTACGGGGGCCAAGAGACCCAGTACTTC. Amino acid sequence: CASSWYGGQETQYF.

This clonotype turned up a few times. This chain joins TRBV20-1 and TRBJ2-2; D possibly corresponds to TRBD1 (5 bases). V shed 0 bases and J shed 5 bases, with 13 bases lying between them. Germline assignment: CDR1 DFQATT and CDR2 SNEGSKA (reference sequence). The length of the CDR3 is 15 residues. The CDR3 region is CSARDHPGKTGELFF. In DNA, the CDR3 is TGCAGTGCTAGAGATCACCCAGGGAAAACCGGGGAGCTGTTTTTT.

The chain has TRBV12-3 or TRBV12-4 and TRBJ2-1, with TRBD2 as a possible D gene (6 bases). V lost 7 bases to trimming and J lost 0 bases, with 22 bases between them. CDR3 size: 18 residues. The CDR3 loop is CASKIGGLGRSSYNEQFF. In nucleotides, the CDR3 is TGTGCCAGCAAAATAGGAGGGCTAGGCCGGAGCTCCTACAATGAGCAGTTCTTC.

V is TRBV4-3 and J is TRBJ1-1, with 7 bases aligning to TRBD1. The CDR3 covers 15 residues. CDR1 is LGHNA and CDR2 is YSLEER in the germline V gene. The V gene end was trimmed by 1 base and the J gene end by 1 base; junction bases not matched to a gene: 3. The CDR3 nucleotides read TGCGCCAGCAGCCAAGTTAGGACAGGGAACACTGAAGCTTTCTTT. It translates to CASSQVRTGNTEAFF.

This clonotype was counted a few times. The chain combines TRBV28 with TRBJ1-5, with TRBD1 as a possible D gene (5 bases). Germline assignment: CDR1 MDHEN and CDR2 SYDVKM. CDR3 length: 15 amino acids. V was shortened by 3 bases and J by 3 bases, with 12 bases between the two germline ends. The CDR3 sequence: CASSFRRGLNQPQHF. In DNA form, the CDR3 reads TGTGCCAGCAGTTTTAGGAGGGGTCTCAATCAGCCCCAGCATTTT.

The rearrangement joins TRBV6-5 to TRBJ1-2; possible D gene TRBD1, 6 bases. The V gene lost 5 bases and the J gene lost 6 bases, with 16 bases spanning the gap. CDR3 length equals 14 residues. Germline V CDR1 and CDR2: MNHEY, SVGAGI. CDR3 sequence reads: CASSRVPGVDGYTF. Written as DNA, the CDR3 is TGTGCCAGCAGTAGGGTCCCAGGGGTCGATGGCTACACCTTC.

Only a few counts were recorded for this clonotype. This chain joins TRBV29-1 and TRBJ2-5; tentative D call: TRBD2 (5 bases). V lost 1 base and J lost 6, with 6 bases in between. This CDR3 is built from 11 residues. The germline gives CDR1 SQVTM, CDR2 ANQGSEA. The CDR3 bases are TGCAGCGTTGAAGCGGGAAAGACCCAGTACTTC. This codes for CSVEAGKTQYF.

The gene calls are TRBV27 and TRBJ2-1; the D gene could be TRBD1 or TRBD2 (5 bases each). The CDR3 totals 14 residues. V was shortened by 5 bases and J by 2 bases, with 10 bases between the two germline ends. Per the germline V gene, CDR1 is MNHEY and CDR2 is SMNVEV (reference sequence). CDR3 nucleotides: TGTGCCAGCAGTCGGGGCCTCGCCTACAATGAGCAGTTCTTC. The encoded protein is CASSRGLAYNEQFF.